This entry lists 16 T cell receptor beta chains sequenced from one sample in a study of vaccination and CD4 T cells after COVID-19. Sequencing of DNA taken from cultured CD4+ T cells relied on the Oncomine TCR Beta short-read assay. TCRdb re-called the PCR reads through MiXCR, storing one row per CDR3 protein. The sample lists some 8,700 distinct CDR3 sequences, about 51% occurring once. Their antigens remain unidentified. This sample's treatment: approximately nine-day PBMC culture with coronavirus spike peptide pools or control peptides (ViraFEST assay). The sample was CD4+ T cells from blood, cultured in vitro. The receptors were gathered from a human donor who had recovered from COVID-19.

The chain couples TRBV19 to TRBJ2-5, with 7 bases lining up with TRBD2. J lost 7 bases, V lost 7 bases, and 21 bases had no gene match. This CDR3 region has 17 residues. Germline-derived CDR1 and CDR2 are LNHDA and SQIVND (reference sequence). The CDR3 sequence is CASTPSGRESPRGTQYF. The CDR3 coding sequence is TGTGCCAGTACTCCCTCCGGGCGGGAGAGCCCGAGGGGGACCCAGTACTTC.

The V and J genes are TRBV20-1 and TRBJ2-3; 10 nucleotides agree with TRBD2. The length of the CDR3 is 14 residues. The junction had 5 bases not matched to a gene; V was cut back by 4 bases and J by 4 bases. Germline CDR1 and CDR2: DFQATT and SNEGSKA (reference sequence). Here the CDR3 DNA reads TGCAGTGCTAAACGGAGCGGGGGGGCAGATACGCAGTATTTT. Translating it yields CSAKRSGGADTQYF.

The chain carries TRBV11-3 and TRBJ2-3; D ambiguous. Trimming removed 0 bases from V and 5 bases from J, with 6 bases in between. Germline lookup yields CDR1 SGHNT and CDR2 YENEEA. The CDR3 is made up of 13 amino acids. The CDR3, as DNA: TGTGCCAGCAGCTTAGATCTCATAGATACGCAGTATTTT. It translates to CASSLDLIDTQYF.

Here the CDR3 reads CASSVRGGSTDTQYF. The CDR3 nucleotides read TGTGCCAGCAGCGTTAGGGGAGGGAGCACAGATACGCAGTATTTT. The V call is TRBV9, the J call TRBJ2-3, with 7 bases fitting TRBD2. The germline gives CDR1 SGDLS, CDR2 YYNGEE. The CDR3 covers 15 residues. J gave up 0 bases and V 2 bases, and 3 bases lay outside the gene matches.

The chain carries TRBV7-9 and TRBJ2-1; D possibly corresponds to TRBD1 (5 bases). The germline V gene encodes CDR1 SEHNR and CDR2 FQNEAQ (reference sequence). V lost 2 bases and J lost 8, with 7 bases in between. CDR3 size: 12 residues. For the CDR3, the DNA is TGTGCCAGCAGCTTAAGGACACATGAGCAGTTCTTC. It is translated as CASSLRTHEQFF.

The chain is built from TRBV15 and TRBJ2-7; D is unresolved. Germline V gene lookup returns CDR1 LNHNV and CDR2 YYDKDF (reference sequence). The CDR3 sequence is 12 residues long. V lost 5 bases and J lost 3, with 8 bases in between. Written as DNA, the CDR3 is TGTGCCACCAGCCCGGGCATCTACGAGCAGTACTTC. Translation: CATSPGIYEQYF.

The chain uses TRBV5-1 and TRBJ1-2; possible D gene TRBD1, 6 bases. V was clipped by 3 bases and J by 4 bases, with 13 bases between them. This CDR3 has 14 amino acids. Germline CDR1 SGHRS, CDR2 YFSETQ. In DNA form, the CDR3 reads TGCGCCAGCAGCTACGACGGGACAATCTATGGCTACACCTTC. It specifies CASSYDGTIYGYTF.

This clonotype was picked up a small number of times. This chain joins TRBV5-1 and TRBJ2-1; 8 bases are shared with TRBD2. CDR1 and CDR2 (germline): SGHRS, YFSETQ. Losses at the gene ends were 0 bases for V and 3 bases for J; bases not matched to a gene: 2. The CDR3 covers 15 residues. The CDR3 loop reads CASSLEAGGYNEQFF. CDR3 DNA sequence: TGCGCCAGCAGCTTGGAGGCGGGGGGCTACAATGAGCAGTTCTTC.

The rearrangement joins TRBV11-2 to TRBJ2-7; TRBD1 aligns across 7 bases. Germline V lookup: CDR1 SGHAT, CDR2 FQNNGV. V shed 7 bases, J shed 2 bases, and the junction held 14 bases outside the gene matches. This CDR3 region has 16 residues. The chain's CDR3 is CASNHRDRSKTYEQYF. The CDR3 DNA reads TGTGCCAGCAACCACCGGGACAGAAGTAAAACCTACGAGCAGTACTTC. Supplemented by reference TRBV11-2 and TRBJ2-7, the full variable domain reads EAGVAQSPRYKIIEKRQSVAFWCNPISGHATLYWYQQILGQGPKLLIQFQNNGVVDDSQLPKDRFSAERLKGVDSTLKIQPAKLEDSAVYLCASNHRDRSKTYEQYFGPGTRLTVT.

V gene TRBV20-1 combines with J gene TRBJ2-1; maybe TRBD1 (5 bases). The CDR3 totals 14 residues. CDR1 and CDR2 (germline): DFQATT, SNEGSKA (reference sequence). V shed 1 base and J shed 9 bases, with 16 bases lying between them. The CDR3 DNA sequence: TGCAGTGCTAGAGCCCGTTCCAGGGCTCTTGAGCAGTTCTTC. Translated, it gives CSARARSRALEQFF.

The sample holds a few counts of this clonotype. CDR3 loop: CSATTGGQETQYF. DNA of the CDR3: TGCAGTGCAACGACAGGGGGTCAAGAGACCCAGTACTTC. The V and J genes are TRBV20-1 and TRBJ2-5; 9 bases align to TRBD1. In germline, CDR1 is DFQATT, CDR2 SNEGSKA (reference sequence). This CDR3 spans 13 amino acids. Trimming at V came to 6 bases and at J to 2 bases, leaving 4 bases not matched to a gene.

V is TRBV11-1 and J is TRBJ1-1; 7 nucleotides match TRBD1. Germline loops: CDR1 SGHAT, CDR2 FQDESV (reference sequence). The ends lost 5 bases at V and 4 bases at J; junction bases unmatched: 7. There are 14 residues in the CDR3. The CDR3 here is CASSSRGWATEAFF. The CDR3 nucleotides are TGTGCCAGCAGCAGCAGGGGGTGGGCCACTGAAGCTTTCTTT.

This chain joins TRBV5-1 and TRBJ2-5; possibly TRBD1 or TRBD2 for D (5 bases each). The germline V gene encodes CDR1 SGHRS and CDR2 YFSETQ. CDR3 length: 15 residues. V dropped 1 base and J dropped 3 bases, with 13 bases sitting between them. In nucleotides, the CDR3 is TGCGCCAGCAGCTTGTTGGGGATGGGGGAAGAGACCCAGTACTTC. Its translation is CASSLLGMGEETQYF.

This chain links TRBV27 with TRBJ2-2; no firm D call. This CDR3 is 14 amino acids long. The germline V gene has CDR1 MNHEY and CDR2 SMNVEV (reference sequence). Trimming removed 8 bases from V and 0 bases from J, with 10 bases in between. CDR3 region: CASRQRANTGELFF. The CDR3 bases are TGTGCCAGCCGTCAACGCGCGAACACCGGGGAGCTGTTTTTT.

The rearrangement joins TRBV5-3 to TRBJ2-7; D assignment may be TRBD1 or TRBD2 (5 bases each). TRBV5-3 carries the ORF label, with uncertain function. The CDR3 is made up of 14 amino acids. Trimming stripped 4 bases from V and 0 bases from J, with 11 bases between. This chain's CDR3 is CARSHRGDSYEQYF. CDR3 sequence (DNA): TGTGCCAGAAGCCACCGGGGCGACTCCTACGAGCAGTACTTC.

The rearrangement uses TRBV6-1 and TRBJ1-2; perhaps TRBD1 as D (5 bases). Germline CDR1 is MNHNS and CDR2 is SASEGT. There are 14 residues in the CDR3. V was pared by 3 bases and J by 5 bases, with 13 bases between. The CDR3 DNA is TGTGCCAGCAGTGACCCGGGACTGCATTATGGCTACACCTTC. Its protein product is CASSDPGLHYGYTF.